This TCR beta chain was recovered during a study of identifying expanded T cells in peripheral blood. The protocol was immunoSEQ multiplex PCR, while the TCRdb copy is restricted to in-frame clones and leaves out a portion. The sample consists of approximately 85,000 clones, roughly 91% of them appearing once. V was shortened by 3 bases and J by 2 bases, with 13 bases between the two germline ends. This CDR3 comprises 15 residues. Germline CDR1 reads KGHSH; CDR2 reads LQKENI. What was sequenced was blood. This chain uses TRBV18 with TRBJ2-5; D might be TRBD1 or TRBD2, each matching 5 bases. The TCR was taken from a person aged 18 to 69 in good health. CDR3 nucleotides: TGTGCCAGCTCACCCCTGGACTGGGGGCAAGAGACCCAGTACTTC. Translated: CASSPLDWGQETQYF.